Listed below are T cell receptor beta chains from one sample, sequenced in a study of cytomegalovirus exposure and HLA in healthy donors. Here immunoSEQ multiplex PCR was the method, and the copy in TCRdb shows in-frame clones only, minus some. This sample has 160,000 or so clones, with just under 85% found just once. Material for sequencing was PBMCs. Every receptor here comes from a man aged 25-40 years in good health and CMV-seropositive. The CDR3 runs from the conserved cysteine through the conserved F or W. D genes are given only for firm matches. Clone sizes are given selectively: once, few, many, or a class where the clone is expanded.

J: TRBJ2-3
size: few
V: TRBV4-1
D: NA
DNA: TGCGCCAGCAGCGTCAGCGCAGATACGCAGTATTTT
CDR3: CASSVSADTQYF

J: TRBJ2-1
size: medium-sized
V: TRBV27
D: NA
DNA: TGTGCCGCTGGGGCCTCCTACAATGAGCAGTTCTTC
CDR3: CAAGASYNEQFF

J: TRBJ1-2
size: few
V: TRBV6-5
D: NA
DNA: TGTGCCAGCAGTTACCAGATTAACTATGGCTACACCTTC
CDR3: CASSYQINYGYTF

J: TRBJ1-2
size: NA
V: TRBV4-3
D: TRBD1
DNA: TGCGCCAGCAGCCACATGGACAGGGGAAGATATGGCTACACCTTC
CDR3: CASSHMDRGRYGYTF

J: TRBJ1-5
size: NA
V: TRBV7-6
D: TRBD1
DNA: TGTGCCAGCAGCTCGACAGGGGTCGGTCAGCCCCAGCATTTT
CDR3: CASSSTGVGQPQHF

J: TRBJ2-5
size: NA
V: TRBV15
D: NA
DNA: TGTGCCACCAGCAGAGATAGCGGAGGGGGGGAACAAGAGACCCAGTACTTC
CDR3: CATSRDSGGGEQETQYF

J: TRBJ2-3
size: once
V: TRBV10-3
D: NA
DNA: TGTGCCATCCGGGGTAGCGGAGATACGCAGTATTTT
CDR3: CAIRGSGDTQYF

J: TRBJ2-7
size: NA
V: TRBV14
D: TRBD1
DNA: TGTGCCAGCAGCCAGGACAGGGGGCCTTGGGAGCAGTACTTC
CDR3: CASSQDRGPWEQYF

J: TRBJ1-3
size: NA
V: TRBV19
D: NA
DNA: TGTGCCAGTACGAGAATAACCTCTGGAAACACCATATATTTT
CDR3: CASTRITSGNTIYF

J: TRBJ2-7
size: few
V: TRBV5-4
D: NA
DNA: TGTGCCAGCAGCTTGGACCTAACCTACGAGCAGTACTTC
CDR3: CASSLDLTYEQYF

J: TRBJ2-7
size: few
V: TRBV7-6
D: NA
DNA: TGTGCCAGCAGCTTAAGCGGTTACGAGCAGTACTTC
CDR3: CASSLSGYEQYF

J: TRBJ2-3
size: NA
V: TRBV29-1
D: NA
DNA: TGCAGCGTTGTGGGGGCCAGGCCCGAAAACCCAGATACGCAGTATTTT
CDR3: CSVVGARPENPDTQYF

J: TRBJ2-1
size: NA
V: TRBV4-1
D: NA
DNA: TGCGCCAGCAGCCAGGTCCCGATAGCGGAGGAATTCAATGAGCAGTTCTTC
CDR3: CASSQVPIAEEFNEQFF

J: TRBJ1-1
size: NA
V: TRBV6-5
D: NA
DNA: TGTGCCAGCAGTTACAGACCGACAGTCAACACTGAAGCTTTCTTT
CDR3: CASSYRPTVNTEAFF

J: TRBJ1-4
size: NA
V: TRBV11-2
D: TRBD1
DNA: TGTGCCAGCCATGGGGAGGACAGGAAACTGTTTTTT
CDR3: CASHGEDRKLFF

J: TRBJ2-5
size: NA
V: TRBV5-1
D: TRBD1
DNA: TGCGCCAGCAGCGTGCAGGGGGCGGGTCAAGAGACCCAGTACTTC
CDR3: CASSVQGAGQETQYF

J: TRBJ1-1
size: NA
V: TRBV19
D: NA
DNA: TGTGCCAGTAGTATCGTTACTGAAGCTTTCTTT
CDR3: CASSIVTEAFF